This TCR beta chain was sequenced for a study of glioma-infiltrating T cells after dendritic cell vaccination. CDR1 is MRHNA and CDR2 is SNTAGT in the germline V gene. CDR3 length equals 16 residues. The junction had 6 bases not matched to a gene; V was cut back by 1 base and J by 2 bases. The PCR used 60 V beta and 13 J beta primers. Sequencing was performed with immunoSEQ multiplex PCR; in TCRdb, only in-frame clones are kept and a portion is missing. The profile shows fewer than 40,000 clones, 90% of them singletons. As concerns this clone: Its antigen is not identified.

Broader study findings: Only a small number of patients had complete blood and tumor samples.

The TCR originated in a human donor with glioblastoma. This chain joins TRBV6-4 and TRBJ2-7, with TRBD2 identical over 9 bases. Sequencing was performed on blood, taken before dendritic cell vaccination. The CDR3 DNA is TGTGCCAGCAGTGACTGTCTAGCGGGGCCAACCTACGAGCAGTACTTC. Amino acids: CASSDCLAGPTYEQYF.